A selection of T cell receptor beta chains follows, all from one sample in a study of early T cells in non-severe SARS-CoV-2 infection. TCRdb independently ran MiXCR on the 5' RACE reads; one entry per CDR3 protein. Of more than 70,000 distinct CDR3 sequences listed, 11% are singletons. The source material was whole blood, sampled at baseline. The receptors derive from an adult who was a healthcare worker with PCR-confirmed SARS-CoV-2 infection or an uninfected control (not recorded which). CDR3s include the opening cysteine and the closing phenylalanine or tryptophan. D genes are given only for firm matches. Clone size is stated in some rows and not others, as once, few, many or a class when expanded.

TRBJ2-5,TRBV3-1,-,-,TGTGCCAGCAGCCTTCGACTCCCTACCAAAGAGACCCAGTACTTC,CASSLRLPTKETQYF
TRBJ2-1,TRBV2,few,-,TGTGCCAGCAGGGACAGTCCCTGGGATGAGCAGTTCTTC,CASRDSPWDEQFF
TRBJ2-2,TRBV2,-,TRBD1,TGTGCCAGCAGTGAATCCCCACGGACAGGGACGAACACCGGGGAGCTGTTTTTT,CASSESPRTGTNTGELFF
TRBJ1-6,TRBV5-1,many,-,TGCGCCAGCAGTACGGGGTCGGATAATTCACCCCTCCACTTT,CASSTGSDNSPLHF
TRBJ1-5,TRBV7-9,many,TRBD1,TGTGCCAGCAGCTTAGATGGACAGGCTAGCAATCAGCCCCAGCATTTT,CASSLDGQASNQPQHF
TRBJ1-1,TRBV30,-,TRBD1,TGTGCCTGGAGTGTACTGGGACAGGGGAGGAACACTGAAGCTTTCTTT,CAWSVLGQGRNTEAFF
TRBJ1-1,TRBV20-1,-,TRBD1,TGCAGTGCTAGCCCGGACAGGGTCAACACTGAAGCTTTCTTT,CSASPDRVNTEAFF
TRBJ1-2,TRBV18,many,TRBD1,TGTGCCAGCTCACCGGGGGGGACAGACTATGGCTACACCTTC,CASSPGGTDYGYTF
TRBJ2-7,TRBV20-1,many,TRBD2,TGCAGTGCCTCGGGACTAGCGGGGGGCCACCTCTACGAGCAGTACTTC,CSASGLAGGHLYEQYF
TRBJ2-1,TRBV3-1,few,-,TGTGCCAGCAGCCAAGATCCCAATACTAGTAATGAGCAGTTCTTC,CASSQDPNTSNEQFF
TRBJ2-1,TRBV9,few,-,TGTGCCAGCAGCGCCGAATGGGAGGTGTACAATGAGCAGTTCTTC,CASSAEWEVYNEQFF
TRBJ2-3,TRBV29-1,many,TRBD2,TGCAGCGTTGAAGATCCCGGACTAGCGGGCCATACGCAGTATTTT,CSVEDPGLAGHTQYF
TRBJ1-3,TRBV11-1,few,-,TGTGCCAGCAGCACTTCAAACACCATATATTTT,CASSTSNTIYF
TRBJ1-6,TRBV30,few,TRBD1,TGTGCCTGGAGTCCCACCCCGGGACAGCTAAATTCACCCCTCCACTTT,CAWSPTPGQLNSPLHF
TRBJ2-7,TRBV7-2,-,TRBD2,TGTGCCAGCAGCTTAGCGCTGGGCGGGGGGCCAGGCGAGCAGTACTTC,CASSLALGGGPGEQYF
TRBJ1-1,TRBV7-9,many,-,TGTGCCAGCAGCCGGCCGGATATGAACACTGAAGCTTTCTTT,CASSRPDMNTEAFF
TRBJ1-6,TRBV25-1,many,TRBD1,TGTGCCAGCAGTAACAGGGGCTCGTGGAATTCACCCCTCCACTTT,CASSNRGSWNSPLHF
TRBJ2-7,TRBV7-8,many,-,TGTGCCAGCAGCTTAAACGAGCCTCCGGGTTACGAGCAGTACTTC,CASSLNEPPGYEQYF
TRBJ1-2,TRBV5-1,few,-,TGCGCCAGCAGCGCGGGACGGCTTTATGGCTACACCTTC,CASSAGRLYGYTF
TRBJ2-1,TRBV6-6,many,-,TGTGCCAGCAGTTACCAGGGGAGGGGGTTCGATGAGCAGTTCTTC,CASSYQGRGFDEQFF
TRBJ2-7,TRBV7-2,-,TRBD2,TGTGCCAGCAGCTCAGGGACTAGCGGGGCCCTTCAGTACTTC,CASSSGTSGALQYF
TRBJ2-5,TRBV5-1,many,-,TGCGCCAGCAGCTTGGGGCAGGGAGGAGAGACCCAGTACTTC,CASSLGQGGETQYF
TRBJ2-3,TRBV2,few,TRBD1,TGTGCCAGCAGGGACAGGGGGATGACAGATACGCAGTATTTT,CASRDRGMTDTQYF
TRBJ1-1,TRBV5-4,-,TRBD1,TGTGCCAGCAGCTGGCGACAGGGGTCCAACACTGAAGCTTTCTTT,CASSWRQGSNTEAFF
TRBJ1-2,TRBV7-6,few,-,TGTGCCAGCAGGGGGATACTCGCTAACTATGGCTACACCTTC,CASRGILANYGYTF
TRBJ1-4,TRBV28,few,-,TGTGCCAGCAGTTTATCCGAAGCGACGGGACAAAATTTT,CASSLSEATGQNF
TRBJ2-3,TRBV5-5,few,TRBD2,TGTGCCAGCAGCCGGCGGGGAGCGGGGGCCGACACAGATACGCAGTATTTT,CASSRRGAGADTDTQYF
TRBJ2-1,TRBV2,-,TRBD2,TGTGCCAGCACGGGGGGATTTCAGGTGGTTGAGCAGTTCTTC,CASTGGFQVVEQFF
TRBJ1-6,TRBV11-2,-,-,TGTGCCAGCAGCCCCACCGGCTCCTATAATTCACCCCTCCACTTT,CASSPTGSYNSPLHF
TRBJ2-3,TRBV4-3,few,TRBD1,TGCGCCAGCAGCCGCGCCAGCTCCCAGGGGGCGGGGGATACGCAGTATTTT,CASSRASSQGAGDTQYF
TRBJ2-7,TRBV6-1,-,-,TGTGCTCCCTACTTAGTTCGCTACGAGCAGTACTTC,CAPYLVRYEQYF
TRBJ2-6,TRBV7-9,few,-,TGTGCCAGCAGCCTACGTGGGGCCAACGTCCTGACTTTC,CASSLRGANVLTF
TRBJ2-7,TRBV6-1,few,TRBD1,TGTGCCAGCAGAACAGGGGGAAGCTCCTACGAGCAGTACTTC,CASRTGGSSYEQYF
TRBJ2-7,TRBV6-6,-,TRBD2,TGTGCCAGCAGCCCAGCGGGACGCCGGCAGCAGTACTTC,CASSPAGRRQQYF
TRBJ1-1,TRBV6-1,many,-,TGTGCCAGCAGTGAAGAGAACACTGAAGCTTTCTTT,CASSEENTEAFF
TRBJ2-2,TRBV11-1,many,-,TGTGCCAGCAGCTGGGGGGCCAACACCGGGGAGCTGTTTTTT,CASSWGANTGELFF
TRBJ1-1,TRBV29-1,many,-,TGCAGCGTTGAAGAGGGGGGAAACACTGAAGCTTTCTTT,CSVEEGGNTEAFF
TRBJ2-3,TRBV5-5,few,-,TGTGCCAGCAGCCCTCCTCCGCGGGACACAGATACGCAGTATTTT,CASSPPPRDTDTQYF
TRBJ1-6,TRBV12-3/TRBV12-4,few,TRBD1,TGTGCCAGCAGCTCGACAGGGGATGGTTCACCCCTCCACTTT,CASSSTGDGSPLHF
TRBJ1-5,TRBV30,few,-,TGTGCCTGGACAGAAACGGGCAATCAGCCCCAGCATTTT,CAWTETGNQPQHF
TRBJ2-7,TRBV15,-,-,TGTGCCACCAGCAGAGATCTGTCAAACTACGAGCAGTACTTC,CATSRDLSNYEQYF
TRBJ2-7,TRBV6-1,many,TRBD2,TGTGCCAGCAGGCCCCTAGCGGGGAGCTACGAGCAGTACTTC,CASRPLAGSYEQYF
TRBJ2-7,TRBV6-5,few,TRBD2,TGTGCCAGCAACCTCGGGCTCAGGCGGGGGGGCGAGCAGTACTTC,CASNLGLRRGGEQYF
TRBJ2-3,TRBV4-2,many,TRBD1,TGTGCCAGCAGCCAAGCCAGGGGGCCTGGAGATACGCAGTATTTT,CASSQARGPGDTQYF
TRBJ2-2,TRBV7-6,few,-,TGTGCCAGCAGCTTAGATCCGGGGGTAAACACCGGGGAGCTGTTTTTT,CASSLDPGVNTGELFF
TRBJ2-7,TRBV6-2/TRBV6-3,many,TRBD1,TGTGCCAGCAGTCACCACAGGGGCGAGCAGTACTTC,CASSHHRGEQYF
TRBJ2-3,TRBV28,few,TRBD2,TGTGCCAGCAGTACAGTCGTCCGGGGGGTTTCAGATACGCAGTATTTT,CASSTVVRGVSDTQYF
TRBJ2-1,TRBV5-6,many,-,TGTGCCAGCAGCTTGGATAGGATCAATGAGCAGTTCTTC,CASSLDRINEQFF
TRBJ2-5,TRBV7-8,many,TRBD2,TGTGCCAGCAGCTTAGAAGCGGGGGGGCCTGGAGAGACCCAGTACTTC,CASSLEAGGPGETQYF
TRBJ1-5,TRBV11-2,few,-,TGTGCCAGCAGGTCAGAGAATCAGCCCCAGCATTTT,CASRSENQPQHF
TRBJ1-6,TRBV6-5,-,-,TGTGCCAGCAGTTTAGGGTCTTCACCCCTCCACTTT,CASSLGSSPLHF
TRBJ2-5,TRBV4-1,few,-,TGCGCCAGCAGCCAAGAACAGGGCTTGCGGCAAGAGACCCAGTACTTC,CASSQEQGLRQETQYF
TRBJ2-5,TRBV20-1,few,-,TGCAGTGCTAGCGGGGGGACAGTACAAGAGACCCAGTACTTC,CSASGGTVQETQYF